A single sample gave rise to the 3 T cell receptor beta chains below, sequenced in a study of regulatory T cells in long-lasting Graves disease. Both iRepertoire HTBI primers and Arm-PCR of CDR3 regions were used to build the TCR beta libraries. TCRdb reanalysed the multiplex PCR reads using MiXCR and keeps one entry per CDR3 protein. The sample records roughly 420,000 distinct CDR3 sequences, about 16% being singletons. The time point here: newly diagnosed GD, antithyroid drugs for less than 3 months. There was RNA extracted from PBMCs, and the TCR library was made from it. This sample also belongs to another study, concerning T cells in Graves' hyperthyroidism and ophthalmopathy.

The sequencing here drew on peripheral blood mononuclear cells (PBMCs), taken at new diagnosis, from a patient treated with antithyroid drugs. These receptors originate from a woman aged 18 to 35 with Graves disease.

This clonotype was recorded many times. The J gene is TRBJ1-1, the V gene TRBV6-1; D remains unclear. V dropped 6 bases and J dropped 4 bases, with 18 bases sitting between them. The CDR3 sequence is 15 residues long. Germline-derived CDR1 and CDR2 are MNHNS and SASEGT. The CDR3 DNA reads as TGTGCCAGCAGGACGGTGGCAGTTCTGGGCACTGAAGCTTTCTTT. Translating gives CASRTVAVLGTEAFF.

The genes are TRBV20-1 and TRBJ2-1; D is undetermined. Looked up from germline, CDR1 is DFQATT and CDR2 is SNEGSKA (reference sequence). V gave up 0 bases and J gave up 0 bases, with 9 bases separating them. This CDR3 has 15 amino acids. The CDR3 DNA reads as TGCAGTGCTAGAGATCGGACCATCTCCTACAATGAGCAGTTCTTC. It is translated as CSARDRTISYNEQFF.

This clonotype was counted many times. This chain connects TRBV12-3 or TRBV12-4 to TRBJ2-1; 14 nucleotides match TRBD2. V dropped 5 bases and J dropped 2; count of bases not matched to a gene: 5. The CDR3 loop spans 17 amino acids. The CDR3 sequence is CASSPRLAGGPYNEQFF. CDR3 nucleotides: TGTGCCAGCAGTCCCCGACTAGCGGGAGGGCCCTACAATGAGCAGTTCTTC.